The present TCR beta chain was sequenced within a study of shared clonotypes between healthy human individuals. The overall study: The donor group consisted of two women and a few men, aged 18 to 49. Plates per donor: three CD4 naive, three CD4 memory, two CD8 naive, one CD8 memory.

Study-wide findings and caveats: Clonotype sharing across several donors was observed for roughly 5% of naive CD4 clonotypes.

A word on this clone: Its target is not known.

V was shortened by 2 bases and J by 3 bases, with 14 bases between the two germline ends. This CDR3 has 15 residues. The germline V gene has CDR1 MNHEY and CDR2 SVGAGI. Around 220 ng DNA, approximately 31,000 T cell genomes, went into each sorted-subset replicate PCR. The table came from immunoSEQ multiplex PCR; TCRdb's copy has only in-frame clones and leaves some out. The table lists some 1,400,000 clones, 95% to 97% of them singletons. Sequences were obtained from naive CD4+ T cells sorted from blood. Subset specified: CD45RA+ positively selected. The chain couples TRBV6-5 to TRBJ2-7; D is possibly TRBD1 (6 bases). The TCR was taken from a man under 40 in good health. Here the CDR3 reads CASSYIQGGNYEQYF. CDR3 DNA sequence: TGTGCCAGCAGTTACATACAGGGTGGGAACTACGAGCAGTACTTC.